This T cell receptor (beta chain) was obtained from a study of cytomegalovirus exposure and HLA in healthy donors. Study-level points and caveats: In a later analysis, common viral pathogens appeared linked to several of the most significant clusters. Productive rates of about 87% or about 30% were seen for most TCR beta V segments in an earlier analysis. Listed as cytomegalovirus-associated were over 150 TCR beta chains.

Germline values: CDR1 SQVTM, CDR2 ANQGSEA. The length of the CDR3 is 14 residues. The ends were cut back, 7 bases at V and 6 bases at J, with 21 bases in the middle. Vbeta (60) and Jbeta (13) primers were used in the PCR. Generated by immunoSEQ multiplex PCR, the TCRdb table keeps only in-frame clones and is missing some. The sample includes about 130,000 clones, 75% to 80% of them seen just once. Comment on this clone: Its cognate antigen is unknown.

The sequence came from a man aged 35-49 years in good health and CMV-seronegative. Material for sequencing was PBMCs. The J gene is TRBJ1-1, the V gene TRBV29-1, with D tentatively TRBD1 (5 bases). CDR3 bases: TGCAGCGCCCAGAAGGGGTTCACGGGCGCTGAAGCTTTCTTT. This gives the protein CSAQKGFTGAEAFF.